Listed below are T cell receptor beta chains from one sample, sequenced in a study of blood T cells in healthy people across ages. Using its own MiXCR run on the 5' RACE reads, TCRdb lists one record per CDR3 protein. The repertoire holds 1,800,000 or so distinct CDR3 sequences, with around 40% as singletons. Material for sequencing was blood. Receptor source: a human donor in good health. Both conserved end residues are part of each CDR3. The D gene is left open where the match is weak. The size field is filled for only some rows; it gives once, few, many or a size class.

cdr3_aa: CASSPRRGGETQYF
cdr3_nt: TGTGCCAGCAGCCCCCGGCGGGGCGGGGAGACCCAGTACTTC
clone_size: many
j_call: TRBJ2-5
v_call: TRBV7-2
d_call: -

cdr3_aa: CASSPYPGFYNEQFF
cdr3_nt: TGCGCCAGCAGCCCCTACCCCGGGTTTTACAATGAGCAGTTCTTC
clone_size: -
j_call: TRBJ2-1
v_call: TRBV5-1
d_call: -

cdr3_aa: CASSSGLAGGYNEQFF
cdr3_nt: TGTGCCAGCAGCTCGGGACTAGCGGGGGGATACAATGAGCAGTTCTTC
clone_size: many
j_call: TRBJ2-1
v_call: TRBV27
d_call: TRBD2

cdr3_aa: CACSLTQTIPYEQYF
cdr3_nt: TGTGCCTGCAGCTTAACACAGACGATTCCCTACGAGCAGTACTTC
clone_size: -
j_call: TRBJ2-7
v_call: TRBV7-2
d_call: -

cdr3_aa: CASSHGWGGGAFF
cdr3_nt: TGTGCCAGCAGCCACGGTTGGGGCGGTGGGGCTTTCTTT
clone_size: -
j_call: TRBJ1-1
v_call: TRBV3-1
d_call: -

cdr3_aa: CTSGSGTATDTQYF
cdr3_nt: TGCACCAGTGGCTCCGGGACAGCCACAGATACGCAGTATTTT
clone_size: -
j_call: TRBJ2-3
v_call: TRBV5-1
d_call: TRBD1

cdr3_aa: CASSLDIGSSHEQYF
cdr3_nt: TGTGCCAGCAGCTTAGACATTGGCAGCTCCCACGAGCAGTACTTC
clone_size: few
j_call: TRBJ2-7
v_call: TRBV7-6
d_call: -

cdr3_aa: CAISESIASGGVQTNTGELFF
cdr3_nt: TGTGCCATCAGTGAGTCGATTGCGAGCGGGGGTGTACAAACGAACACCGGGGAGCTGTTTTTT
clone_size: -
j_call: TRBJ2-2
v_call: TRBV10-3
d_call: TRBD2

cdr3_aa: CASSYGTSGGNEQFF
cdr3_nt: TGTGCCAGCAGTTACGGGACTAGCGGGGGCAATGAGCAGTTCTTC
clone_size: many
j_call: TRBJ2-1
v_call: TRBV6-2/TRBV6-3
d_call: TRBD2

cdr3_aa: CASSVNLGQRAGREHGYTF
cdr3_nt: TGTGCCAGCAGCGTAAATCTCGGACAGAGGGCAGGGAGGGAGCATGGCTACACCTTC
clone_size: -
j_call: TRBJ1-2
v_call: TRBV9
d_call: -

cdr3_aa: CATLLDNYGYTF
cdr3_nt: TGTGCCACCCTCTTGGATAACTATGGCTACACCTTC
clone_size: -
j_call: TRBJ1-2
v_call: TRBV28
d_call: -

cdr3_aa: CSARTVVTGYTF
cdr3_nt: TGCAGCGCAAGGACGGTGGTCACTGGCTACACCTTC
clone_size: -
j_call: TRBJ1-2
v_call: TRBV29-1
d_call: -

cdr3_aa: CASSQAVVEEQYF
cdr3_nt: TGCGCCAGCAGCCAAGCCGTGGTAGAAGAGCAGTACTTC
clone_size: -
j_call: TRBJ2-4
v_call: TRBV4-1
d_call: -

cdr3_aa: CASSLMQSGERTEAFF
cdr3_nt: TGTGCCAGCAGCTTGATGCAATCGGGGGAGAGGACTGAAGCTTTCTTT
clone_size: few
j_call: TRBJ1-1
v_call: TRBV11-1
d_call: -

cdr3_aa: CASSYSTGGPSYEQYF
cdr3_nt: TGTGCCAGCAGTTACTCGACGGGGGGTCCCTCCTACGAGCAGTACTTC
clone_size: -
j_call: TRBJ2-7
v_call: TRBV6-5
d_call: TRBD2

cdr3_aa: CASSWDRDHEQYF
cdr3_nt: TGCGCCAGCAGCTGGGACAGGGACCACGAGCAGTACTTC
clone_size: -
j_call: TRBJ2-7
v_call: TRBV4-3
d_call: TRBD1

cdr3_aa: CASSRQQALDEQYF
cdr3_nt: TGTGCCAGCTCAAGACAGCAAGCTCTGGACGAGCAGTACTTC
clone_size: -
j_call: TRBJ2-7
v_call: TRBV18
d_call: -

cdr3_aa: CASSSLISTDTQYF
cdr3_nt: TGCGCCAGCAGCTCCCTTATTAGCACAGATACGCAGTATTTT
clone_size: -
j_call: TRBJ2-3
v_call: TRBV5-1
d_call: -

cdr3_aa: CASTLGYGETQYF
cdr3_nt: TGTGCCAGCACTTTGGGTTACGGGGAGACCCAGTACTTC
clone_size: -
j_call: TRBJ2-5
v_call: TRBV12-3/TRBV12-4
d_call: -

cdr3_aa: CSVEDPAGTYNEQFF
cdr3_nt: TGCAGCGTTGAAGATCCAGCGGGGACATACAATGAGCAGTTCTTC
clone_size: many
j_call: TRBJ2-1
v_call: TRBV29-1
d_call: -

cdr3_aa: CSVEEPGTGGSGYTF
cdr3_nt: TGCAGCGTTGAAGAGCCCGGGACAGGGGGCTCGGGCTACACCTTC
clone_size: -
j_call: TRBJ1-2
v_call: TRBV29-1
d_call: TRBD1

cdr3_aa: CASSPLRDRAYEQYF
cdr3_nt: TGTGCCAGCAGTCCCCTCCGGGACAGGGCCTACGAGCAGTACTTC
clone_size: -
j_call: TRBJ2-7
v_call: TRBV6-5
d_call: TRBD1

cdr3_aa: CASSLKGGISTDRQYF
cdr3_nt: TGTGCCAGCAGTTTAAAGGGCGGGATTAGCACAGATAGGCAGTATTTT
clone_size: -
j_call: TRBJ2-3
v_call: TRBV12-3/TRBV12-4
d_call: -

cdr3_aa: CASSLGGGPGLTTQYF
cdr3_nt: TGTGCCAGCAGCTTAGGAGGGGGCCCCGGACTGACGACGCAGTATTTT
clone_size: -
j_call: TRBJ2-3
v_call: TRBV7-2
d_call: TRBD1

cdr3_aa: CSVSRQPNMNTEAFF
cdr3_nt: TGCAGCGTCAGCAGACAGCCAAATATGAACACTGAAGCTTTCTTT
clone_size: -
j_call: TRBJ1-1
v_call: TRBV29-1
d_call: -

cdr3_aa: CASSLLRLLGVETQYF
cdr3_nt: TGTGCCAGCAGCTTACTACGACTACTCGGGGTGGAGACCCAGTACTTC
clone_size: few
j_call: TRBJ2-5
v_call: TRBV7-8
d_call: -

cdr3_aa: CAISVSGGDGYTF
cdr3_nt: TGTGCCATCAGTGTTTCAGGGGGCGACGGCTACACCTTC
clone_size: -
j_call: TRBJ1-2
v_call: TRBV10-3
d_call: TRBD1

cdr3_aa: CASSQEAATPYKQYF
cdr3_nt: TGCGCCAGCAGCCAAGAGGCAGCGACCCCCTACAAGCAGTACTTC
clone_size: once
j_call: TRBJ2-5
v_call: TRBV4-3
d_call: -

cdr3_aa: CASTPWGGGKGYTF
cdr3_nt: TGTGCCAGCACTCCCTGGGGAGGGGGCAAGGGCTACACCTTC
clone_size: -
j_call: TRBJ1-2
v_call: TRBV2
d_call: TRBD1

cdr3_aa: CASSSGPGLDQPQHF
cdr3_nt: TGCGCCAGCAGCTCTGGTCCAGGGCTAGATCAGCCCCAGCATTTT
clone_size: -
j_call: TRBJ1-5
v_call: TRBV4-1
d_call: -

cdr3_aa: CASSLLPGEIQFF
cdr3_nt: TGTGCCAGCAGCTTACTCCCCGGGGAGATTCAGTTCTTC
clone_size: -
j_call: TRBJ2-1
v_call: TRBV5-5
d_call: -

cdr3_aa: CASSNGVLTDTQYF
cdr3_nt: TGCGCCAGCAGCAATGGGGTTCTCACAGATACGCAGTATTTT
clone_size: -
j_call: TRBJ2-3
v_call: TRBV5-1
d_call: -

cdr3_aa: CASSLYSGGHTDTQYF
cdr3_nt: TGTGCCAGCAGCTTATATAGCGGGGGTCACACAGATACGCAGTATTTT
clone_size: few
j_call: TRBJ2-3
v_call: TRBV7-8
d_call: TRBD2

cdr3_aa: CSAGGVENYGYTF
cdr3_nt: TGCAGCGCTGGGGGGGTGGAAAACTATGGCTACACCTTC
clone_size: -
j_call: TRBJ1-2
v_call: TRBV29-1
d_call: -

cdr3_aa: CASSQVGTGGASQPQHF
cdr3_nt: TGCGCCAGCAGCCAAGTCGGGACAGGGGGCGCTTCTCAGCCCCAGCATTTT
clone_size: -
j_call: TRBJ1-5
v_call: TRBV4-1
d_call: TRBD1

cdr3_aa: CSARDHRLPNTEAFF
cdr3_nt: TGCAGTGCTAGAGATCACCGGCTCCCGAACACTGAAGCTTTCTTT
clone_size: few
j_call: TRBJ1-1
v_call: TRBV20-1
d_call: -